Presented here are 4 T cell receptor beta chains from one specimen sequenced in a study of cytomegalovirus exposure and HLA in healthy donors. The primer mix had 60 Vbeta and 13 Jbeta primers. Produced via immunoSEQ multiplex PCR; TCRdb's table is partial and in-frame only. The sample consists of more than 60,000 clones, 65% to 80% of them appearing once. Sequencing input: PBMCs. These receptors were taken from a woman in her 30s in good health and CMV-seronegative.

V and J are TRBV7-2 and TRBJ2-1; 8 nucleotides align to TRBD1. This CDR3 has 15 residues. Germline V gene lookup returns CDR1 SGHTA and CDR2 FQGNSA. V shed 2 bases, J shed 4 bases, and the junction held 4 bases outside the gene matches. CDR3 in DNA: TGTGCCAGCAGCTTATTACAGGGGGGTTACAATGAGCAGTTCTTC. Translated, it gives CASSLLQGGYNEQFF.

The gene calls are TRBV19 and TRBJ2-3; D is perhaps TRBD2 (5 bases). Per the germline V gene, CDR1 is LNHDA and CDR2 is SQIVND (reference sequence). V was shortened by 3 bases and J by 6 bases, with 10 bases between the two germline ends. The CDR3 runs 13 residues. This chain's CDR3 is CASSMGWEDTQYF. Here the CDR3 DNA reads TGTGCCAGTAGTATGGGATGGGAGGATACGCAGTATTTT.

As DNA, the CDR3 is TGTGCCAGCAGATTTGGACAGGACTCTTCCTACGAGCAGTACGTC. This gives the protein CASRFGQDSSYEQYV. The J gene is TRBJ2-7, the V gene TRBV6-5; 7 nucleotides line up with TRBD1. Germline V gene data show CDR1 as MNHEY and CDR2 as SVGAGI. The CDR3 is 15 residues long. V was clipped by 6 bases and J by 1 base; unmatched bases: 9.

J is TRBJ2-7 and V is TRBV4-3; 7 nucleotides align to TRBD1. CDR3 length: 15 amino acids. V shed 1 base, J shed 5 bases, and the junction held 8 bases outside the gene matches. Germline values: CDR1 LGHNA, CDR2 YSLEER. The CDR3 loop reads CASSQGTGPRDEQYF. The CDR3 coding sequence is TGCGCCAGCAGCCAAGGGACAGGTCCTCGAGACGAGCAGTACTTC.